The 30 T cell receptor beta chains reported below all come from one sample, sequenced in a study of cytomegalovirus exposure and HLA in healthy donors. Some clones are missing from TCRdb's copy, which holds only in-frame ones; the method was immunoSEQ multiplex PCR. The sample includes about 150,000 clones, roughly 86% seen only once; the top ten take 2.1%. Sequenced input: PBMCs. The receptors were sampled from a human donor in good health.

V and J are TRBV11-2 and TRBJ1-1; 7 bases match TRBD1. With V trimmed by 5 bases and J by 1 base, 4 bases remained unmatched. Per germline, CDR1 SGHAT and CDR2 FQNNGV. The CDR3 is 14 amino acids. DNA for the CDR3: TGTGCCAGCAGCACCCCAGGGGGGAACACTGAAGCTTTCTTT. It translates to CASSTPGGNTEAFF. Drawing the rest from reference TRBV11-2 and TRBJ1-1, the complete variable domain is EAGVAQSPRYKIIEKRQSVAFWCNPISGHATLYWYQQILGQGPKLLIQFQNNGVVDDSQLPKDRFSAERLKGVDSTLKIQPAKLEDSAVYLCASSTPGGNTEAFFGQGTRLTVV.

The sample holds one count of this clone. V is TRBV11-1 and J is TRBJ2-3, with D possibly TRBD2 on 5 matching bases. The CDR3 covers 18 residues. Trimming stripped 1 base from V and 2 bases from J, with 19 bases between. In germline, CDR1 is SGHAT, CDR2 FQDESV (reference sequence). CDR3 coding DNA: TGTGCCAGCAGCTTAGAACTGGGAGCCCGGCAGCACACAGATACGCAGTATTTT. Its translation is CASSLELGARQHTDTQYF. Complete variable domain (other parts from reference TRBV11-1 and TRBJ2-3): EAEVAQSPRYKITEKSQAVAFWCDPISGHATLYWYRQILGQGPELLVQFQDESVVDDSQLPKDRFSAERLKGVDSTLKIQPAELGDSAMYLCASSLELGARQHTDTQYFGPGTRLTVL.

This clone is a singleton in its sample. The V gene is TRBV19, the J gene TRBJ1-2; no definite D call. Germline CDR1 and CDR2: LNHDA and SQIVND (reference sequence). Trimming left V 3 bases short and J 5 bases short, with 7 bases between. The CDR3 runs to 12 residues. CDR3 region: CASSMGGYGYTF. CDR3 in DNA: TGTGCCAGTAGTATGGGAGGGTATGGCTACACCTTC.

This rearrangement joins TRBV6-6 to TRBJ2-5; TRBD1 matches at 9 bases. Germline loops: CDR1 MNHNY, CDR2 SVGAGI (reference sequence). The junction had 5 bases not matched to a gene; V was cut back by 2 bases and J by 4 bases. The CDR3 has 15 amino acids. The CDR3 nucleotides read TGTGCCAGCAGTTACCCCGGGACAGGGAGAGAGACCCAGTACTTC. It codes for CASSYPGTGRETQYF.

The chain recombines TRBV2 with TRBJ2-5; D perhaps matches TRBD1 (6 bases). Germline CDR1 SNHLY, CDR2 FYNNEI. The CDR3 is made up of 15 amino acids. Trimming removed 6 bases from V and 2 bases from J, with 16 bases in between. For the CDR3, the DNA is TGTGCCAGCAGGCCCACAGGGCTCGGACAAGAGACCCAGTACTTC. This encodes CASRPTGLGQETQYF. The full variable domain, in which reference TRBV2 and TRBJ2-5 provide the parts outside the CDR3, is EPEVTQTPSHQVTQMGQEVILRCVPISNHLYFYWYRQILGQKVEFLVSFYNNEISEKSEIFDDQFSVERPDGSNFTLKIRSTKLEDSAMYFCASRPTGLGQETQYFGPGTRLLVL.

The chain has TRBV7-2 and TRBJ1-6, with D possibly matching TRBD1 (5 bases). There are 15 residues in the CDR3. The V end lost 1 base, the J end lost 7 bases, and 11 bases lay between the germline ends. Germline loops: CDR1 SGHTA, CDR2 FQGNSA. The CDR3 DNA follows: TGTGCCAGCAGCTTAGAGACAGCTGGAAATTCACCCCTCCACTTT. Translating gives CASSLETAGNSPLHF.

This clone is a singleton in its sample. CDR3 bases: TGTGCCAGCAGTTTATCGAGAGCGGCAGATACGCAGTATTTT. As protein: CASSLSRAADTQYF. This chain joins TRBV27 and TRBJ2-3; maybe TRBD2 (5 bases). V was shortened by 0 bases and J by 4 bases, with 8 bases between the two germline ends. CDR1 and CDR2 (germline): MNHEY, SMNVEV (reference sequence). This CDR3 has 14 residues.

This clone was recorded once. This chain links TRBV19 with TRBJ1-2, with 12 positions matching TRBD1. Trimming removed 6 bases from V and 7 bases from J; junction bases left unmatched: 6. This CDR3 contains 14 residues. In germline, CDR1 is LNHDA, CDR2 SQIVND (reference sequence). The CDR3 loop reads CASSWGQGASGYTF. CDR3 nucleotide sequence: TGTGCCAGTAGCTGGGGACAGGGGGCGAGTGGCTACACCTTC. Combining the CDR3 with reference TRBV19 and TRBJ1-2 gives the whole variable domain DGGITQSPKYLFRKEGQNVTLSCEQNLNHDAMYWYRQDPGQGLRLIYYSQIVNDFQKGDIAEGYSVSREKKESFPLTVTSAQKNPTAFYLCASSWGQGASGYTFGSGTRLTVV.

This clone showed up just a few times. DNA of the CDR3: TGCGCCAGCAGCCAAGTGGAGGGGGCTGGCAATCAGCCCCAGCATTTT. It specifies CASSQVEGAGNQPQHF. The genes are TRBV4-1 and TRBJ1-5; TRBD1 aligns across 7 bases. There are 16 residues in the CDR3. Germline V gives CDR1 MGHRA, CDR2 YSYEKL. V trimming: 1 base; J trimming: 2 bases; junction bases outside the gene matches: 5.

The rearrangement joins TRBV9 to TRBJ1-2; TRBD1 matches 7 bases. This CDR3 has 14 amino acids. V lost 3 bases, J lost 2 bases, and 4 bases stayed unmatched. Germline CDR1 reads SGDLS; CDR2 reads YYNGEE. The DNA for the CDR3 is TGTGCCAGCAGCGCGTCACAGGGGAACTATGGCTACACCTTC. Its protein product is CASSASQGNYGYTF.

The rearrangement joins TRBV19 to TRBJ1-2; 9 nucleotides agree with TRBD1. Germline V gene sequence: CDR1 LNHDA, CDR2 SQIVND (reference sequence). Germline trimming cut 6 bases from V and 12 bases from J; bases unmatched to any gene: 8. CDR3 length: 12 residues. The CDR3 bases are TGTGCCAGTAGCGGACAGGGGATGTATAACACCTTC. Protein: CASSGQGMYNTF. The variable domain in full, with the rest retrieved from reference TRBV19 and TRBJ1-2, is DGGITQSPKYLFRKEGQNVTLSCEQNLNHDAMYWYRQDPGQGLRLIYYSQIVNDFQKGDIAEGYSVSREKKESFPLTVTSAQKNPTAFYLCASSGQGMYNTFGSGTRLTVV.

This chain connects TRBV27 to TRBJ2-1, with TRBD1 matching over 10 bases. The germline CDR1 and CDR2 sequences are MNHEY and SMNVEV (reference sequence). Germline trimming cut 2 bases from V and 8 bases from J; bases unmatched to any gene: 9. This CDR3 is built from 16 residues. The CDR3 is CASSLPGTGVVDEQFF. CDR3 nucleotide sequence: TGTGCCAGCAGTTTACCCGGGACAGGGGTTGTCGATGAGCAGTTCTTC.

The CDR3 loop reads CASSQGKEDQETQYF. CDR3 nucleotides: TGCGCCAGCAGCCAAGGGAAGGAGGACCAAGAGACCCAGTACTTC. This chain joins TRBV4-1 and TRBJ2-5, with D perhaps TRBD2 (5 bases). In germline, CDR1 is MGHRA, CDR2 YSYEKL. Trimming shortened V by 1 base and J by 0 bases, and 9 bases separated the two germline ends. The CDR3 is 15 residues long.

The chain carries TRBV6-1 and TRBJ1-6; the D is unclear. Germline V CDR1 and CDR2: MNHNS, SASEGT. Trimming cost V 4 bases and J 15 bases, with 19 bases left between them. This CDR3 has 14 residues. CDR3 sequence (DNA): TGTGCCAGCAGTGGGGGAGGTGTAATTCTGGGCCTCCACTTT. Translated: CASSGGGVILGLHF.

This clone was seen a few times. The rearrangement links TRBV21-1 to TRBJ1-1. TRBV21-1 is classified as a pseudogene. The CDR3 loop spans 12 amino acids. CDR3 nucleotide sequence: TGTGCCATCGAGGACTGGAACACTGAAGCTTTCTTT. Translated, it gives CAIEDWNTEAFF.

V gene TRBV6-1 combines with J gene TRBJ2-3; D is unresolved. Trimming removed 4 bases from V and 2 bases from J, with 7 bases in between. Looked up from germline, CDR1 is MNHNS and CDR2 is SASEGT. The CDR3 sequence is 13 residues long. CDR3 protein: CASSVLSTDTQYF. CDR3 in DNA: TGTGCCAGCAGTGTACTATCCACAGATACGCAGTATTTT.

The chain uses TRBV5-1 and TRBJ2-1; TRBD1 aligns across 8 bases. The CDR3 contains 16 residues. The germline V gene has CDR1 SGHRS and CDR2 YFSETQ. With 4 bases clipped from V and 6 bases from J, the junction kept 12 bases outside the gene matches. CDR3 in amino acids: CASSPAFETGVNEQFF. In DNA, the CDR3 is TGCGCCAGCAGCCCAGCCTTTGAGACAGGGGTCAATGAGCAGTTCTTC.

In its sample, this clone was seen once. The chain links TRBV6-1 to TRBJ2-7, with D perhaps matching TRBD1 (6 bases). Germline V gives CDR1 MNHNS, CDR2 SASEGT. The CDR3 extends over 13 amino acids. V was clipped by 2 bases and J by 4 bases, with 9 bases between them. The CDR3 nucleotides are TGTGCCAGCAGTGAAACAACAGGGTACGAGCAGTACTTC. Encoded protein: CASSETTGYEQYF.

This rearrangement joins TRBV5-1 to TRBJ2-7; 7 positions agree with TRBD1. The V gene's germline CDR1 is SGHRS and CDR2 YFSETQ. V trimming: 4 bases; J trimming: 0 bases; junction bases outside the gene matches: 7. The CDR3 runs to 15 residues. This chain's CDR3 is CASSVGQVPSYEQYF. The CDR3 DNA reads TGCGCCAGCAGCGTCGGACAGGTGCCCTCCTACGAGCAGTACTTC.

This rearrangement joins TRBV11-1 to TRBJ1-1, with no clear D. In germline, CDR1 is SGHAT, CDR2 FQDESV (reference sequence). The CDR3 runs to 14 residues. V lost 1 base and J 0 bases, leaving 6 bases between the germline ends. CDR3 residues: CASSLGTVNTEAFF. CDR3 DNA sequence: TGTGCCAGCAGCTTAGGCACAGTGAACACTGAAGCTTTCTTT.

This chain joins TRBV9 and TRBJ2-1, with 7 bases identical to TRBD1. The CDR3 runs to 15 residues. With V trimmed by 2 bases and J by 2 bases, 4 bases remained unmatched. In germline, CDR1 is SGDLS, CDR2 YYNGEE. For the CDR3, the DNA is TGTGCCAGCAGCGTGACAGGGAAGACCTACAATGAGCAGTTCTTC. It codes for CASSVTGKTYNEQFF.

The V call is TRBV7-2, the J call TRBJ2-7, with 8 bases lining up with TRBD1. Trimming at V came to 0 bases and at J to 3 bases, leaving 7 bases not matched to a gene. The germline CDR1 and CDR2 sequences are SGHTA and FQGNSA. The CDR3 covers 16 residues. In nucleotides, the CDR3 is TGTGCCAGCAGCTTAGCGTCTCAGGGGGCGGTCTACGAGCAGTACTTC. Its protein is CASSLASQGAVYEQYF. Together with reference TRBV7-2 and TRBJ2-7, the CDR3 gives the full variable domain: GAGVSQSPSNKVTEKGKDVELRCDPISGHTALYWYRQSLGQGLEFLIYFQGNSAPDKSGLPSDRFSAERTGGSVSTLTIQRTQQEDSAVYLCASSLASQGAVYEQYFGPGTRLTVT.

This chain joins TRBV5-1 and TRBJ2-7; D gene ambiguous. Deletions cut 5 bases from V and 3 bases from J, with 6 bases between. This CDR3 is built from 11 residues. Germline CDR1 reads SGHRS; CDR2 reads YFSETQ. The CDR3 bases are TGCGCCAGCAGTCGTTACTACGAGCAGTACTTC. Protein product: CASSRYYEQYF.

A single count supports this clone. V usage is TRBV9 and J usage is TRBJ1-2, with TRBD1 matching 12 bases. V shed 3 bases and J 2 bases; nucleotides not matched to a gene: 5. Per germline, CDR1 SGDLS and CDR2 YYNGEE. The CDR3 length is 16 residues. This CDR3 reads CASSEGTGGANYGYTF. In DNA form, the CDR3 reads TGTGCCAGCAGCGAAGGGACAGGGGGCGCCAACTATGGCTACACCTTC.

The chain recombines TRBV5-1 with TRBJ1-3, with TRBD1 matching 11 bases. In germline, CDR1 is SGHRS, CDR2 YFSETQ. V was pared by 4 bases and J by 3 bases, with 6 bases of the junction left unmatched. The CDR3 runs to 16 residues. In DNA form, the CDR3 reads TGCGCCAGCAGCAACGGACAGGGGGCGCTTGGAAACACCATATATTTT. It yields the protein CASSNGQGALGNTIYF. Based on the CDR3 plus reference TRBV5-1 and TRBJ1-3, the full variable domain is KAGVTQTPRYLIKTRGQQVTLSCSPISGHRSVSWYQQTPGQGLQFLFEYFSETQRNKGNFPGRFSGRQFSNSRSEMNVSTLELGDSALYLCASSNGQGALGNTIYFGEGSWLTVV.

The rearrangement joins TRBV6-5 to TRBJ2-5, with D maybe TRBD2 (5 bases). V was clipped by 7 bases and J by 9 bases, with 12 bases between them. The CDR3 loop spans 11 amino acids. Germline CDR1 reads MNHEY; CDR2 reads SVGAGI. CDR3 bases: TGTGCCAGCAATCGCCCCGGGGCCCAGTACTTC. Translating gives CASNRPGAQYF.

The chain links TRBV6-6 to TRBJ2-1; 13 nucleotides align to TRBD2. This CDR3 is 14 amino acids long. V gave up 6 bases and J gave up 8 bases; unmatched junction bases: 4. Germline V lookup: CDR1 MNHNY, CDR2 SVGAGI (reference sequence). CDR3 sequence (DNA): TGTGCCAGCAGGACTAGCGGGGGGCGGGATGAGCAGTTCTTC. Its protein is CASRTSGGRDEQFF.

The V and J genes are TRBV5-1 and TRBJ2-3; 7 nucleotides line up with TRBD1. The CDR3 spans 14 residues. The germline CDR1 and CDR2 sequences are SGHRS and YFSETQ. V shed 8 bases and J 3 bases; nucleotides not matched to a gene: 9. CDR3 DNA sequence: TGCGCCAGTAAGACAGGGTCAACGACAGATACGCAGTATTTT. This sequence encodes CASKTGSTTDTQYF. The full variable domain, its missing parts supplied by reference TRBV5-1 and TRBJ2-3, is KAGVTQTPRYLIKTRGQQVTLSCSPISGHRSVSWYQQTPGQGLQFLFEYFSETQRNKGNFPGRFSGRQFSNSRSEMNVSTLELGDSALYLCASKTGSTTDTQYFGPGTRLTVL.

In DNA, the CDR3 is TGCGCCAGCAGCCAAGGGGCAGCCCGGTCGAACACCGGGGAGCTGTTTTTT. Its translation: CASSQGAARSNTGELFF. V usage is TRBV4-1 and J usage is TRBJ2-2; no definite D call. The CDR3 is 17 residues long. With 1 base removed from V and 0 bases from J, the gap between germline ends came to 12 bases. Germline V gene lookup returns CDR1 MGHRA and CDR2 YSYEKL.

This clone showed up just once. V usage is TRBV7-8 and J usage is TRBJ1-5; perhaps TRBD1 as D (5 bases). V shed 2 bases and J shed 4 bases, with 12 bases lying between them. Germline CDR1 is SGHVS and CDR2 is FQNEAQ. The CDR3 spans 15 residues. The CDR3 nucleotides are TGTGCCAGCAGCTTATTTCCGGGGGGAAATCAGCCCCAGCATTTT. The encoded protein is CASSLFPGGNQPQHF.